This note documents a single TCR beta chain sequence. The antigen this receptor binds is unknown. No qualities accompany the bases; no much larger clone lies one base away. The record originates from a study of PD-L1 blockade in urothelial cancer (dated by TCRdb to about 2017). For the wider study: All patients started therapy around 2014 and received atezolizumab 1,200 mg intravenously every 3 weeks. About 85% of the 29 patients were males with bladder-origin urothelial cancer, and about 65% of the roughly 30 reported a prior smoking history. An ECOG performance status of 0 or 1 was recorded for the patients, and 0 to 3 prior chemotherapy regimens had been received by the patients. Blood samples were analyzed 3 weeks after the start of treatment (second dose) and 6 weeks after the start of treatment. Blood samples gave median yields of approximately 130,000 T cells and 80,000 to 90,000 unique TCRs, along with a median clonality of 0.080. Somatic, immune and clinical correlates of response to PD-L1 blockade with atezolizumab in urothelial cancer were the focus of an exploratory multi-omic analysis. Pretreatment tumor samples, along with matched peripheral blood collected serially before and after atezolizumab treatment, underwent TCR sequencing. Durable clinical benefit was defined as progression-free survival longer than 6 months, and TCR features were also tested against progression-free and overall survival. In the same patients who had TCR sequencing, pretreatment tumors also underwent whole exome sequencing and RNA sequencing. Under ten patients reached durable clinical benefit, while 20 patients did not. Under 30 patients had pretreatment blood TCR-seq, some 24 had at least one posttreatment blood collection, and some 24 had tumor TCR-seq. Here is what the overall study found, with its caveats: Improved progression-free and overall survival was associated with having pretreatment peripheral blood TCR clonality below the median. Small sample size (n of about 30) and many exploratory analyses mean the results are intended to be hypothesis-generating. Among patients with durable benefit, tumor-associated TCR clones showed greater expansion in peripheral blood 3 weeks after treatment started (n ≈ 20, p = 0.022).

As encoded in the germline V gene, CDR1 is SGDLS while CDR2 is YYNGEE. For this chain, trimming is 4 bases at the V end and 7 bases at the J end, and the number of junction bases without a gene match is 15. The CDR3 spans 17 residues, from the cysteine through the phenylalanine. Of the read, only the CDR3 DNA is kept; its 51 bases are in frame from base 1. Explained via the paper, the time point label denotes: pretreatment peripheral blood. A total of 25 to 30 patients with locally advanced or metastatic urothelial carcinoma, treated at Memorial Sloan Kettering on a trial protocol, made up the cohort. Peripheral blood mononuclear cells were collected pretreatment and during treatment, with between 1 and 8 total time points per patient. The Qiagen DNeasy Blood extraction kit was used to purify genomic DNA from total PBMCs and tumor samples. PBMCs were collected pretreatment and during treatment and were isolated and stored as previously described.

Each PCR received spiked-in synthetic TCR analog templates so that absolute template abundance could be estimated from read counts. The immunoSEQ assay was used to amplify TCRbeta CDR3 regions from genomic DNA with bias-controlled V and J gene primers. Sequencing of rearranged TCRbeta segments was performed at approximately 20X coverage. The paper's data handling went like this. Sequencing errors were corrected by clustering, and CDR3s were annotated against IMGT so that V, D and J genes could be assigned. Out-of-frame and stop-codon sequences were excluded, and only productive TCRbeta rearrangements were used in downstream analyses. Clonality was computed as one minus Shannon entropy normalized by the log of the number of unique productive sequences. Clones differing between time points or between blood and tumor were identified by Fisher's exact test with Benjamini-Hochberg correction at adjusted p below 0.01. TCRdb mirrors the immuneACCESS table, restricted to in-frame sequences. Some clones are absent from its copies; in checked studies, under half trace to an unresolved V gene, and the reason for the others is unknown. The DNA was the basis for D and trimming; V, J and clone size are from that table. The sample has approximately 79,000 clones on record, approximately 80% of them singletons. 5.5% to 7.5% of the sample comes from the top ten.

Sample: PBMCs, taken around atezolizumab (anti-PD-L1) treatment. This clonotype originated in a man aged 35 to 55 with urothelial cancer. This chain joins TRBV9 to TRBJ2-7; TRBD2 fits 12 bases in the junction. The DNA sequence follows: TGTGCCAGCAGCAAGTCCTCCTCCGGGACTAGCGGGTGGGAGCAGTACTTC. It codes for CASSKSSSGTSGWEQYF.